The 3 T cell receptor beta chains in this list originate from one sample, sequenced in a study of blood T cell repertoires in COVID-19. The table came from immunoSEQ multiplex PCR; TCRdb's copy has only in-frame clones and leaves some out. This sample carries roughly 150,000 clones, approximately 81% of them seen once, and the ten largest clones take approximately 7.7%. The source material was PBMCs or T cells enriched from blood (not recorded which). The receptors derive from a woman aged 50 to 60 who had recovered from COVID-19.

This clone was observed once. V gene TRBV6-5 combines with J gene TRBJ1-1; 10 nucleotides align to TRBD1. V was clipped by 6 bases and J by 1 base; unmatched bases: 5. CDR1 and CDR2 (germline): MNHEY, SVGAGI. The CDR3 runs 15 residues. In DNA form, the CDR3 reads TGTGCCAGCAGCGTCCGGGACAGGGGGAACACTGAAGCTTTCTTT. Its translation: CASSVRDRGNTEAFF.

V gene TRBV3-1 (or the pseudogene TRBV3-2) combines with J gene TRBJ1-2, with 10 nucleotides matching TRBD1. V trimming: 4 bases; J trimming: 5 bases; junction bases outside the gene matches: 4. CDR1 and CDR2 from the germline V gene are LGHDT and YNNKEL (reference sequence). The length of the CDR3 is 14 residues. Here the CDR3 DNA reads TGTGCCAGCAGCCCGACAGGGGGCGCGTATGGCTACACCTTC. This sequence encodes CASSPTGGAYGYTF.

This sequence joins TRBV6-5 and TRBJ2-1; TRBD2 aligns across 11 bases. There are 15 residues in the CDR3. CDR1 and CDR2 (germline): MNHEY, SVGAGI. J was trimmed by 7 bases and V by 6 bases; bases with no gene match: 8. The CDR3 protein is CASRGSGRAGNEQFF. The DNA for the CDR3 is TGTGCCAGCAGGGGTAGCGGGAGGGCCGGTAATGAGCAGTTCTTC.